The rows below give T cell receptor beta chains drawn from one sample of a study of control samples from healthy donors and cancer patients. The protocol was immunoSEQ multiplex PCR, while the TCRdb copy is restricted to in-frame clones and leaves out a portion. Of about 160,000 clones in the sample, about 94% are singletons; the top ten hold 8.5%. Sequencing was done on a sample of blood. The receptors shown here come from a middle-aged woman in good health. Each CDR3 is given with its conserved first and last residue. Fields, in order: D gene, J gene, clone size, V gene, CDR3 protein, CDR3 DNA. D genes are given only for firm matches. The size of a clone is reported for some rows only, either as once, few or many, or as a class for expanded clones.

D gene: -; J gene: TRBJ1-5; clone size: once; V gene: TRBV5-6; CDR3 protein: CASSLWDQVGQPQHF; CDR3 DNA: TGTGCCAGCAGCTTGTGGGATCAGGTTGGTCAGCCCCAGCATTTT
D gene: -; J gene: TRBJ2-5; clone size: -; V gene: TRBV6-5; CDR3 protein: CASSYRGETQYF; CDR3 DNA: TGTGCCAGCAGTTACCGGGGGGAGACCCAGTACTTC
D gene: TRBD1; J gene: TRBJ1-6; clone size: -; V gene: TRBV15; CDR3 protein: CATNPGTGGFNSPLHF; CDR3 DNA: TGTGCCACAAACCCCGGGACAGGGGGCTTTAATTCACCCCTCCACTTT
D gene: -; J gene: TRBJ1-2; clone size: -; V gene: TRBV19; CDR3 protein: CASTDSGTFYGYTF; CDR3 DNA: TGTGCCAGTACCGACTCCGGGACATTCTATGGCTACACCTTC
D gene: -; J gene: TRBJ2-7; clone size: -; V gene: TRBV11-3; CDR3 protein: CASSQQGGEQYF; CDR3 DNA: TGTGCCAGCAGCCAGCAGGGGGGCGAGCAGTACTTC
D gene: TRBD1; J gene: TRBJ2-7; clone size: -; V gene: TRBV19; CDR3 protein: CASSRDRDRGYEQYF; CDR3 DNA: TGTGCCAGTAGTAGGGACCGGGACAGGGGTTACGAGCAGTACTTC
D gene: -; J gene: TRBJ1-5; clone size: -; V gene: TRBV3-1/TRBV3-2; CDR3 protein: CASSQDSNQPQHF; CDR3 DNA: TGTGCCAGCAGCCAAGATAGCAATCAGCCCCAGCATTTT
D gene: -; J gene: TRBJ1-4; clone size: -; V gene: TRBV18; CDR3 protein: CASSGGRDEKLFF; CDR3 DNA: TGTGCCAGCTCAGGGGGTAGAGATGAAAAACTGTTTTTT
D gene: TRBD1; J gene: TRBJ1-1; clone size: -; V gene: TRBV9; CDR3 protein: CASSVVSGGEAFF; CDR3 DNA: TGTGCCAGCAGCGTAGTGTCAGGGGGCGAAGCTTTCTTT
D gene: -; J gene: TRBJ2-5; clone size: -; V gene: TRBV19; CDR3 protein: CASSLGPLKETQYF; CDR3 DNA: TGTGCCAGTAGTCTAGGACCCCTTAAAGAGACCCAGTACTTC
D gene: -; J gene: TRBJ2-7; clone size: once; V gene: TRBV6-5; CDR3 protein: CASSYSSGRSYEQYF; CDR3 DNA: TGTGCCAGCAGTTACTCGTCGGGCCGGTCCTACGAGCAGTACTTC
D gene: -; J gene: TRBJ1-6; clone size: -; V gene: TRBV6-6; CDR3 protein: CASSHQVGATNSPLHF; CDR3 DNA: TGTGCCAGCAGTCACCAAGTGGGCGCAACTAATTCACCCCTCCACTTT
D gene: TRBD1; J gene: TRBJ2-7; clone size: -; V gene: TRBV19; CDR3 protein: CASSIRDSGSYEQYF; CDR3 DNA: TGTGCCAGTAGTATACGGGACAGTGGGTCCTACGAGCAGTACTTC
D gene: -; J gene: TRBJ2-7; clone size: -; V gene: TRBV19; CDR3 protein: CASSIDTPGHEQYF; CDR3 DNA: TGTGCCAGTAGTATAGATACCCCAGGGCACGAGCAGTACTTC
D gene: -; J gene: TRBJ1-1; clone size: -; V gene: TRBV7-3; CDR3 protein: CASSLTLGRNTEAFF; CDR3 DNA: TGTGCCAGCAGCTTAACTTTGGGCAGGAACACTGAAGCTTTCTTT
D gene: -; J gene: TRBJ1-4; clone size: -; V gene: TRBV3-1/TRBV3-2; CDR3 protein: CASSRGAKREKLFF; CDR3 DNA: TGTGCCAGCAGCCGGGGGGCGAAGCGTGAAAAACTGTTTTTT
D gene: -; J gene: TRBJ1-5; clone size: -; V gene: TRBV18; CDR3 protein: CASSPGSAVGSQHF; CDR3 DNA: TGTGCCAGCTCACCGGGGTCAGCCGTCGGATCCCAGCATTTT
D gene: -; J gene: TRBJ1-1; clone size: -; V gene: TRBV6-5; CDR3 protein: CASSRGNTEAFF; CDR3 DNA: TGTGCCAGCAGCCGAGGGAACACTGAAGCTTTCTTT
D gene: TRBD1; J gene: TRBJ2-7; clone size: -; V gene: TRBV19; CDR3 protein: CASRDRDRVIYEQYF; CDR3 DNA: TGTGCCAGTAGGGACCGGGACAGGGTGATCTACGAGCAGTACTTC
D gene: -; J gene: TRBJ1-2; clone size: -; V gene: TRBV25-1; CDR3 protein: CASSESGSGIQLYGYTF; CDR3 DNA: TGTGCCAGCAGTGAATCAGGTTCAGGGATACAACTTTATGGCTACACCTTC
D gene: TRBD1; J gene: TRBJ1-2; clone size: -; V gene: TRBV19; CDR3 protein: CASRTTWTGNYGYTF; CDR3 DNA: TGTGCCAGCCGAACCACCTGGACAGGGAACTATGGCTACACCTTC
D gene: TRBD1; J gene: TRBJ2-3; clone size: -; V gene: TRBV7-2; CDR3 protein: CASSWGQQDTQYF; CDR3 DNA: TGTGCCAGCAGCTGGGGACAGCAAGATACGCAGTATTTT
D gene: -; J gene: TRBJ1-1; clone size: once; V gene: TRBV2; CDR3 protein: CASRWENTEAFF; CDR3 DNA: TGTGCCAGCCGTTGGGAGAACACTGAAGCTTTCTTT
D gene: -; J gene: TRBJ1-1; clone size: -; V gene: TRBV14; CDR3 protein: CASSQSLLNTEAFF; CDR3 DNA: TGTGCCAGCAGCCAATCTCTCCTGAACACTGAAGCTTTCTTT
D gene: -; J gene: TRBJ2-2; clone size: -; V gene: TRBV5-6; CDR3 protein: CASSLGGSNTGELFF; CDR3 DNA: TGTGCCAGCAGCTTGGGTGGGTCCAACACCGGGGAGCTGTTTTTT
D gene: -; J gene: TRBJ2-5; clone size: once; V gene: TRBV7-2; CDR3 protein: CASSLAGTQETQYF; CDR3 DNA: TGTGCCAGCAGCTTAGCGGGGACCCAAGAGACCCAGTACTTC
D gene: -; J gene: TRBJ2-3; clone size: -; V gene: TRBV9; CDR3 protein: CASSGIGSTDTQYF; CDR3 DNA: TGTGCCAGCAGCGGTATAGGTAGCACAGATACGCAGTATTTT
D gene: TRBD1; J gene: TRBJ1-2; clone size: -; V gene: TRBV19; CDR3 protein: CASSKDRGYGYTF; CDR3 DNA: TGTGCCAGTAGTAAAGACAGGGGCTATGGCTACACCTTC
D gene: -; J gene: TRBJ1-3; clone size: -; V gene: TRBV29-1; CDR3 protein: CSVHDEDRPGNTIYF; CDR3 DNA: TGCAGCGTGCACGACGAGGACAGACCTGGAAACACCATATATTTT
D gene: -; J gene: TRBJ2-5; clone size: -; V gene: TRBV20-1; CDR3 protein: CSSGPKTQYF; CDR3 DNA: TGCAGCTCAGGCCCGAAGACCCAGTACTTC
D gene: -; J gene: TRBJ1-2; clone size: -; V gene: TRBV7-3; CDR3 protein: CASSLLGVYGYTF; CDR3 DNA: TGTGCCAGCAGCTTATTGGGGGTCTATGGCTACACCTTC
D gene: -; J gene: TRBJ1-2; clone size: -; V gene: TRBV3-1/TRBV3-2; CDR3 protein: CASSQEGPGRGYTF; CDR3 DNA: TGTGCCAGCAGCCAAGAGGGACCAGGGAGAGGCTACACCTTC
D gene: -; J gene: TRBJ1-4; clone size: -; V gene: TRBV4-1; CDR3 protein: CASSPIHEEKLFF; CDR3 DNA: TGCGCCAGCAGCCCGATTCATGAGGAAAAACTGTTTTTT
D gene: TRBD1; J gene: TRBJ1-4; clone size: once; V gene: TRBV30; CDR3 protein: CAWSVGTGTGGEKLFF; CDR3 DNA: TGTGCCTGGAGCGTTGGGACCGGGACAGGAGGGGAAAAACTGTTTTTT
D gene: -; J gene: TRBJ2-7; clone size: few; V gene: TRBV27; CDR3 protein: CASGLYEQYF; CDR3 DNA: TGTGCCAGCGGGTTATACGAGCAGTACTTC
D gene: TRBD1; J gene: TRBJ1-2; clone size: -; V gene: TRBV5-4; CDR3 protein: CASSWGGQGFYGYTF; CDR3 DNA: TGTGCCAGCAGCTGGGGCGGACAGGGCTTCTATGGCTACACCTTC
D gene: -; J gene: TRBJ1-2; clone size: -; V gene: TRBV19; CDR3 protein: CASSIGGFKISYTF; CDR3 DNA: TGTGCCAGTAGTATAGGAGGTTTTAAGATCAGCTACACCTTC
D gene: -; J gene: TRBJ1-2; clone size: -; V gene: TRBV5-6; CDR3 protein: CASSLGSGRYGYTF; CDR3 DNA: TGTGCCAGCAGTCTGGGGTCCGGGCGCTATGGCTACACCTTC
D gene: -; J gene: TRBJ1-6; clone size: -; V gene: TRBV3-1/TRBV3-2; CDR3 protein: CASSQGARNTLHF; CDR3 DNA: TGTGCCAGCAGCCAAGGTGCCAGAAACACCCTCCACTTT
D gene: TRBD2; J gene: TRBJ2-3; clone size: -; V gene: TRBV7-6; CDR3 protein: CASSQPGGPLTDTQYF; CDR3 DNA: TGTGCCAGCAGCCAACCGGGAGGGCCCTTGACAGATACGCAGTATTTT
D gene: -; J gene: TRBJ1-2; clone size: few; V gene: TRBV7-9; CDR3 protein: CASRYSQGHNYGYTF; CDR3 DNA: TGTGCCAGCAGATATTCACAGGGTCACAACTATGGCTACACCTTC
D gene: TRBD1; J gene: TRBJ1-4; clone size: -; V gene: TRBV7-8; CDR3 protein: CASSPTNRGREEKLFF; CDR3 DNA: TGTGCCAGCAGCCCAACCAACAGGGGGCGAGAAGAAAAACTGTTTTTT
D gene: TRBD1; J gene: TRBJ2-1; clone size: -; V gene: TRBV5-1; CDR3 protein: CASRPTGDNEQFF; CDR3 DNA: TGCGCCAGCAGGCCGACAGGGGACAATGAGCAGTTCTTC
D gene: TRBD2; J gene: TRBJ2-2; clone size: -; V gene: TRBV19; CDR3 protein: CASSLREGKNGELFF; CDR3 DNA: TGTGCCAGTAGTCTACGGGAGGGAAAGAACGGGGAGCTGTTTTTT
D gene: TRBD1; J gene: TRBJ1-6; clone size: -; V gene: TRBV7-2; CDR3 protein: CASSARGRENSPLHF; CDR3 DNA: TGTGCCAGCAGCGCCAGGGGGCGCGAGAATTCACCCCTCCACTTT
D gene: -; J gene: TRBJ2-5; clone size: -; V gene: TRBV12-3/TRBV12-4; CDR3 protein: CASTTGWQETQYF; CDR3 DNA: TGTGCCAGCACCACGGGGTGGCAAGAGACCCAGTACTTC
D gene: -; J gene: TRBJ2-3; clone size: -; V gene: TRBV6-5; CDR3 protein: CASSYSSTDTQYF; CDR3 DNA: TGTGCCAGCAGTTACTCTAGCACAGATACGCAGTATTTT
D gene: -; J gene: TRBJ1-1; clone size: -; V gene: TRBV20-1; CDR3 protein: CSVITPREAFF; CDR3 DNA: TGCAGTGTTATAACCCCCCGGGAGGCTTTCTTT
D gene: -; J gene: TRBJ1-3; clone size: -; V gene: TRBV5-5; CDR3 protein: CASSSRGNTIYF; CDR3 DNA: TGTGCCAGCAGCTCCCGTGGAAACACCATATATTTT
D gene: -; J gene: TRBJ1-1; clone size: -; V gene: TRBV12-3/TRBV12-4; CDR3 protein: CASSHQTEAFF; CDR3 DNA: TGTGCCAGCAGCCACCAGACTGAAGCTTTCTTT
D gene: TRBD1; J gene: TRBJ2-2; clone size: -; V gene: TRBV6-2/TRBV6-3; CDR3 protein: CASSFGQEAGELFF; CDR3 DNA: TGTGCCAGCAGTTTCGGACAGGAGGCCGGGGAGCTGTTTTTT